This T cell receptor beta chain was found in a study of T cell responses to AZD1222 COVID-19 vaccine. Profiled with immunoSEQ multiplex PCR; TCRdb holds only in-frame clones, not every one. The sample yields under 200,000 clones, approximately 88% seen once. The CDR3 covers 13 residues. V dropped 3 bases and J dropped 5 bases, with 8 bases sitting between them. The germline V gene encodes CDR1 LGHDT and CDR2 YNNKEL (reference sequence). J is TRBJ1-3 and V is TRBV3-1 (or the pseudogene TRBV3-2); D call uncertain. The TCR sequence derives from an adult who received the AZD1222 COVID-19 vaccine. The sequencing here drew on peripheral blood, taken 28 days after the second AZD1222 dose. The CDR3 DNA follows: TGTGCCAGCAGCCACAAATCCAGAAACACCATATATTTT. It codes for CASSHKSRNTIYF.